This T cell receptor beta chain was captured in a study of OX40 agonist ivuxolimab in advanced cancers. For the study at large: Prior anti-PD-1, anti-PD-L1 or anti-CTLA-4 therapy was allowed; less than 45% had some. Three individuals attained partial responses, comprising one hepatocellular carcinoma case and two cutaneous melanoma cases.

The CDR3 sequence is 14 residues long. V lost 6 bases and J lost 4, with 16 bases in between. CDR1 is MNHEY and CDR2 is SVGAGI in the germline V gene. Sequencing was performed with immunoSEQ multiplex PCR; in TCRdb, only in-frame clones are kept and a portion is missing. The table shows tens of thousands of clones, with about four fifths occurring only once. The chain has TRBV6-5 and TRBJ2-7; D not certain. The source was CD4+ or CD8+ T cells sorted from blood, collected in a trial of the OX40 agonist ivuxolimab. This sequence originates from an adult with an advanced solid tumor such as melanoma, head and neck, liver or kidney cancer. This chain's CDR3 is CASSNRNGRYEQYF. The CDR3 bases are TGTGCCAGCAGCAACCGAAACGGCCGATACGAGCAGTACTTC.